One T cell receptor beta chain is described in this entry. PCR amplification relied on 60 Vbeta primers (plus 13 Jbeta primers). Libraries were prepared by immunoSEQ multiplex PCR; TCRdb keeps only in-frame clonotypes and omits some of them. Among fewer than 55,000 clones listed, about two thirds were seen once. V shed 8 bases and J 0 bases; nucleotides not matched to a gene: 8. The CDR3 extends over 17 amino acids. Germline loops: CDR1 SGHAT, CDR2 FQDESV (reference sequence). These data originate in a study of cytomegalovirus exposure and HLA in healthy donors. The sample comprised PBMCs. The receptor was derived from a man between 60 and 70 years old in good health and CMV-seropositive. The chain employs TRBV11-1 and TRBJ2-3; 13 bases are a match to TRBD2. This CDR3 is CASSGLAGRGSTDTQYF. CDR3 sequence (DNA): TGTGCCAGCTCGGGACTAGCGGGGAGGGGTAGCACAGATACGCAGTATTTT.